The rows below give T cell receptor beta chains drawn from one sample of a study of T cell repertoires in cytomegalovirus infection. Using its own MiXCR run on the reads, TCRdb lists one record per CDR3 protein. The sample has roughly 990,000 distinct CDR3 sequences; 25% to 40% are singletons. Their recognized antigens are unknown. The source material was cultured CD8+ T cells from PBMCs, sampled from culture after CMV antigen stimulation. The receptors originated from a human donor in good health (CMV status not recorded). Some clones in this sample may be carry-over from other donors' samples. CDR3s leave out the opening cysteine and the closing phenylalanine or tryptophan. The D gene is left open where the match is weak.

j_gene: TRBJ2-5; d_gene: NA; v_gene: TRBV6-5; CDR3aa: ASSFSGELRETQY
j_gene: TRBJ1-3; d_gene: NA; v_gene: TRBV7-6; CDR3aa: ASSLPDAGNTIY
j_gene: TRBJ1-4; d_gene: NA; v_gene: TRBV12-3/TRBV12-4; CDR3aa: ASTPRWGSNEKLF
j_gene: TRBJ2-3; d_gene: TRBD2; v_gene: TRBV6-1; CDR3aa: ASETSGSTDTQY
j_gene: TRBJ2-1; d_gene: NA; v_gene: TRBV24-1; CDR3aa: ATSDRSSYNEQF
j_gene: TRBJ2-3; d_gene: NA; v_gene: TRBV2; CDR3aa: AKEGSTDTQY
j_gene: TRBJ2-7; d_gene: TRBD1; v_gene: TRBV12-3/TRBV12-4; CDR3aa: ASSPGTGGWEQY
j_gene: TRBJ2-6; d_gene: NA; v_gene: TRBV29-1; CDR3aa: SVDFSGANVLT
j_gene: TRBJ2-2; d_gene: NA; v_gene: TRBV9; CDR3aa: ASSVVGRHTGELF
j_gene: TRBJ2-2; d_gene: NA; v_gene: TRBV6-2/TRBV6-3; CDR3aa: ASSPGQLAGELF
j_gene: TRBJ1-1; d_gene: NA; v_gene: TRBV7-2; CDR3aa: ASSLGAAF
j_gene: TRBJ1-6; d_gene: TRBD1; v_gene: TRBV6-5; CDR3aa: ASSYGQGQSSYNSPLH
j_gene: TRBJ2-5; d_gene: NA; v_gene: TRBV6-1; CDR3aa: ASSGLPGHGGEETQY
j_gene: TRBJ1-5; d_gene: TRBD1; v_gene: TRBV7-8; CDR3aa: ASSLETGTNQPQH
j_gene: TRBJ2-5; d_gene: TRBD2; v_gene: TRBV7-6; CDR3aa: ASSFPSGTSGEETQY